This TCR beta chain was found in a study of cytomegalovirus exposure and HLA in healthy donors (TCRdb year 2017). About the study as a whole: According to a later analysis, one platform produced both the approximately 110 validation repertoires and the approximately 600 repertoires of the first cohort. The study was designed to test whether signatures of past pathogen exposure could be identified by cataloging public T cell receptors. A separate validation cohort of 100 to 150 different subjects was used in addition to the roughly 620-subject first cohort. High-throughput TCR immunosequencing, statistical association of individual TCRs with disease status, and machine learning were combined to predict cytomegalovirus infection status. Overall study outcomes, separate from this receptor: A few of the identified cytomegalovirus-associated TCR beta chains were confirmed in vitro to be specific for cytomegalovirus antigens. The authors suggested that the approach could potentially be extended to other disease states and immunological phenotypes. Subsequent analysis determined that TCRs grouped into clusters in the first cohort also showed a tendency toward co-occurrence across the 130 or so validation repertoires, and about 94% of cluster scores exceeded 0. A later analysis had no HLA typing for the validation cohort, so co-occurrence there was scored across all 130 or so repertoires. While some public TCRs were present in many individuals, most TCR sequences turned up only very rarely across donors. The study gave a list of 150 to 200 TCR beta chains associated with cytomegalovirus. The classifier was reported to diagnose cytomegalovirus status with high specificity and sensitivity in both the original cohort and the validation cohort.

The donors belonged to the validation cohort of around 110 subjects, which was separate from the approximately 660-subject first cohort. Reading from cysteine to phenylalanine, the CDR3 counts 15 amino acids. Solely the CDR3 DNA is kept, with 45 bases framed from the first base. The germline V gene specifies SGHRS as CDR1 and YFSETQ as CDR2. Trimmed from V: 0 bases; trimmed from J: 3 bases; junction bases lacking a gene match: 3. The library was prepared using the immunoSEQ multiplex PCR assay. The paper's data handling went like this. A statistical classification framework was built to diagnose cytomegalovirus status from the catalog of TCR beta chain sequences. TCRdb mirrors the immuneACCESS table, restricted to in-frame sequences. Some clones are absent from its copies; in checked studies, under half trace to an unresolved V gene, and the reason for the others is unknown. That table furnishes V, J and clone size, whereas the DNA furnished D and trimming. For this sample the table gives around 150,000 clones, of which 85% to 90% were detected only once. The ten largest clonotypes hold 3.3% of the sample.

As concerns this clone: It lacks a known antigen. Nothing much larger sits one base from this clone, and base qualities are not available.

The receptor was derived from a woman aged 18-29 years in good health and CMV-seropositive. The sequence links TRBV5-1 to TRBJ2-1; 7 central nucleotides agree with TRBD2. Sequencing was carried out using PBMCs. The nucleotide sequence reads as follows: TGCGCCAGCAGCTTGGGTACGGGAGGCTACAATGAGCAGTTCTTC. Translated, it gives CASSLGTGGYNEQFF.